Below are 27 T cell receptor beta chains sequenced from a single sample in a study of CD4+ T cells in melanoma (dated by TCRdb to the early 2020s). Receptor amplification or capture employed the immunoSEQ multiplex PCR assay. Imported from immuneACCESS, the table was reduced by TCRdb to in-frame sequences with V and J called. These copies leave out some clones; in studies compared against another copy, an unresolved V gene accounts for under half, and the cause of the remainder is not known. For this sample the table gives some 10,000 clones, of which roughly 60% were detected only once. Around an eighth of the sample is held by the ten biggest clonotypes. The specimen sequenced was cells from a culture (not recorded whether cultured in vitro). The receptors stem from a human donor with melanoma.

V gene TRBV30 combines with J gene TRBJ1-6, with TRBD1 matching 9 bases. Germline-derived CDR1 and CDR2 are GTSNPN and SVGIG (reference sequence). The CDR3 totals 14 residues. V was pared by 7 bases and J by 7 bases, with 8 bases of the junction left unmatched. CDR3 region: CAFQLGTGNSPLHF. CDR3 in DNA: TGTGCCTTTCAACTCGGGACAGGGAATTCACCCCTCCACTTT.

This sequence joins TRBV11-1 and TRBJ1-1; D gene uncertain. The germline CDR1 and CDR2 sequences are SGHAT and FQDESV (reference sequence). Trimming took off 2 bases at V and 7 bases at J, with 8 bases between the two ends. The CDR3 loop spans 12 amino acids. The CDR3 region is CASSLSLSEAFF. DNA for the CDR3: TGTGCCAGCAGCTTATCCCTTAGTGAAGCTTTCTTT.

This clone was observed once. This rearrangement joins TRBV19 to TRBJ2-3; D possibly corresponds to TRBD1 (5 bases). The CDR3 runs to 18 residues. Germline assignment: CDR1 LNHDA and CDR2 SQIVND (reference sequence). The ends were cut back, 7 bases at V and 4 bases at J, with 27 bases in the middle. The CDR3 spells CASTERPPGQGYSDTQYF. The CDR3 coding sequence is TGTGCCAGTACCGAACGCCCCCCCGGGCAGGGTTACTCAGATACGCAGTATTTT.

The gene calls are TRBV2 and TRBJ2-1, with D possibly TRBD1 on 5 matching bases. The CDR3 runs 13 residues. Germline assignment: CDR1 SNHLY and CDR2 FYNNEI. Trimming took off 6 bases at V and 8 bases at J, with 14 bases between the two ends. The CDR3 DNA reads TGTGCCAGCAGAGGGGCCGTCGTCGATGAGCAGTTCTTC. Translation: CASRGAVVDEQFF.

This clone has just a few counts. The chain is built from TRBV20-1 and TRBJ1-1; unclear D gene. The CDR3 has 11 amino acids. Germline V CDR1 and CDR2: DFQATT, SNEGSKA (reference sequence). Trimming left V 7 bases short and J 2 bases short, with 8 bases between. Here the CDR3 DNA reads TGCAGTGTCCCACTCAACACTGAAGCTTTCTTT. Protein product: CSVPLNTEAFF.

This rearrangement joins TRBV30 to TRBJ2-3; 14 nucleotides line up with TRBD2. The CDR3 contains 15 residues. CDR1 is GTSNPN and CDR2 is SVGIG in the germline V gene (reference sequence). V lost 2 bases, J lost 6 bases, and 4 bases stayed unmatched. The chain's CDR3 is CAWSSGLAGGDTQYF. As DNA, the CDR3 is TGTGCCTGGAGTTCCGGACTAGCGGGGGGTGATACGCAGTATTTT.

The V and J genes are TRBV2 and TRBJ2-6, with D perhaps matching TRBD1 (5 bases). V gave up 3 bases and J gave up 0 bases, with 12 bases separating them. Per the germline V gene, CDR1 is SNHLY and CDR2 is FYNNEI. The CDR3 has 17 residues. The chain's CDR3 is CASSDAAGFSGANVLTF. CDR3 nucleotide sequence: TGTGCCAGCAGTGATGCGGCAGGGTTCTCTGGGGCCAACGTCCTGACTTTC. The full variable domain, in which reference TRBV2 and TRBJ2-6 provide the parts outside the CDR3, is EPEVTQTPSHQVTQMGQEVILRCVPISNHLYFYWYRQILGQKVEFLVSFYNNEISEKSEIFDDQFSVERPDGSNFTLKIRSTKLEDSAMYFCASSDAAGFSGANVLTFGAGSRLTVL.

The V call is TRBV5-1, the J call TRBJ1-3; D is perhaps TRBD1 (6 bases). CDR1 and CDR2 (germline): SGHRS, YFSETQ. Trimming took off 3 bases at V and 2 bases at J, with 9 bases between the two ends. The CDR3 length is 14 residues. The CDR3 region has the DNA TGCGCCAGCAGCTATTCAGGGGCTGGAAACACCATATATTTT. This gives the protein CASSYSGAGNTIYF.

The chain employs TRBV10-2 and TRBJ2-4; the D is unclear. From germline, CDR1 is WSHSY and CDR2 SAAADI. With 2 bases removed from V and 0 bases from J, the gap between germline ends came to 11 bases. CDR3 size: 16 residues. The CDR3 DNA reads as TGCGCCAGCAGTGAGGATAGGTTTTTAGCCAAAAACATTCAGTACTTC. It yields the protein CASSEDRFLAKNIQYF.

V is TRBV7-3 and J is TRBJ2-5; 7 bases map to TRBD1. The CDR3 is 14 residues long. Germline-derived CDR1 and CDR2 are SGHTA and FQGTGA. V shed 4 bases and J 4 bases; nucleotides not matched to a gene: 6. CDR3 nucleotide sequence: TGTGCCAGCAGCTCGACAGGGTTCGGAGAGACCCAGTACTTC. It is translated as CASSSTGFGETQYF.

The chain combines TRBV10-1 with TRBJ2-3; tentative D call: TRBD1 (6 bases). CDR1 is WNHNN, CDR2 SYGVQD, per germline (reference sequence). The CDR3 totals 13 residues. V was pared by 2 bases and J by 3 bases, with 6 bases between. The CDR3 loop is CASSERGTDTQYF. DNA for the CDR3: TGCGCCAGCAGTGAGAGGGGGACAGATACGCAGTATTTT.

This clone has more than one count but fewer than ten. The chain has TRBV2 and TRBJ1-1; tentatively, D is TRBD1 (5 bases). Deletions cut 7 bases from V and 3 bases from J, with 12 bases between. The CDR3 has 13 amino acids. Germline CDR1 is SNHLY and CDR2 is FYNNEI. CDR3 sequence: CASKRGVYTEAFF. The CDR3 DNA is TGTGCCAGCAAGAGAGGGGTATACACTGAAGCTTTCTTT.

The CDR3 protein is CASSLATGKNTEAFF. CDR3 DNA sequence: TGTGCCAGCAGCTTAGCTACAGGCAAGAACACTGAAGCTTTCTTT. V usage is TRBV7-8 and J usage is TRBJ1-1, with a weak D call TRBD1 (5 bases). The germline V gene encodes CDR1 SGHVS and CDR2 FQNEAQ. V lost 0 bases and J lost 1, with 9 bases in between. The CDR3 is 15 amino acids.

The chain joins TRBV9 to TRBJ1-6; no clear D. The CDR3 has 14 amino acids. Germline V gives CDR1 SGDLS, CDR2 YYNGEE. Trimming pared 2 bases from V and 7 bases from J, leaving 10 bases between. CDR3 nucleotide sequence: TGTGCCAGCAGCGTTCTTCCCTCGAATTCACCCCTCCACTTT. It codes for CASSVLPSNSPLHF. Using reference TRBV9 and TRBJ1-6 for the parts outside the CDR3, the full variable domain is DSGVTQTPKHLITATGQRVTLRCSPRSGDLSVYWYQQSLDQGLQFLIQYYNGEERAKGNILERFSAQQFPDLHSELNLSSLELGDSALYFCASSVLPSNSPLHFGNGTRLTVT.

The V call is TRBV19, the J call TRBJ2-7; TRBD1 matches 7 bases. J lost 2 bases, V lost 2 bases, and 6 bases had no gene match. Germline CDR1 reads LNHDA; CDR2 reads SQIVND (reference sequence). This CDR3 is built from 15 residues. The CDR3 DNA is TGTGCCAGTAGTATAACGGGACAGACCACCTACGAGCAGTACTTC. Its protein is CASSITGQTTYEQYF. Full variable domain (outside the CDR3, taken from reference TRBV19 and TRBJ2-7): DGGITQSPKYLFRKEGQNVTLSCEQNLNHDAMYWYRQDPGQGLRLIYYSQIVNDFQKGDIAEGYSVSREKKESFPLTVTSAQKNPTAFYLCASSITGQTTYEQYFGPGTRLTVT.

This clone was detected only a few times. CDR3 amino acids: CASSTGQGRKAFF. For the CDR3, the DNA is TGCGCCAGCAGTACTGGACAGGGCAGGAAAGCTTTCTTT. The chain joins TRBV10-2 to TRBJ1-1; 8 bases map to TRBD1. The CDR3 has 13 amino acids. Germline values: CDR1 WSHSY, CDR2 SAAADI. J gave up 9 bases and V 5 bases, and 8 bases lay outside the gene matches.

The V and J genes are TRBV9 and TRBJ1-3; D is ambiguous. Per the germline V gene, CDR1 is SGDLS and CDR2 is YYNGEE. The CDR3 spans 15 residues. V was cut by 0 bases and J by 0 bases, with 7 bases left in between. The CDR3 DNA sequence: TGTGCCAGCAGCGTAGCGGGGATCTCTGGAAACACCATATATTTT. Translated: CASSVAGISGNTIYF.

This clone came up a few times. J is TRBJ1-5 and V is TRBV4-1; D might be TRBD1 (5 bases). The CDR3 is 17 amino acids. Germline assignment: CDR1 MGHRA and CDR2 YSYEKL. Deletions cut 5 bases from V and 2 bases from J, with 19 bases between. The CDR3 region has the DNA TGCGCCAGCAGCTCCCGGGGGGGGAACGGTGGCAATCAGCCCCAGCATTTT. Translation: CASSSRGGNGGNQPQHF.

The chain carries TRBV18 and TRBJ1-3, with unresolved D. The CDR3 runs 15 residues. Trimming removed 4 bases from V and 0 bases from J, with 10 bases in between. Germline loops: CDR1 KGHSH, CDR2 LQKENI. The DNA of the CDR3 is TGTGCCAGCTCACACAGTGCCGACTCTGGAAACACCATATATTTT. Translating gives CASSHSADSGNTIYF.

This sequence joins TRBV18 and TRBJ2-7; D is uncertain. The CDR3 covers 12 residues. V was shortened by 4 bases and J by 2 bases, with 6 bases between the two germline ends. The germline gives CDR1 KGHSH, CDR2 LQKENI. The CDR3: CASSHDTYEQYF. In DNA form, the CDR3 reads TGTGCCAGCTCACATGACACCTACGAGCAGTACTTC.

This rearrangement joins TRBV5-5 to TRBJ1-3; perhaps TRBD1 as D (6 bases). CDR1 and CDR2 (germline): SGHKS, YYEKEE (reference sequence). CDR3 length equals 17 residues. The ends were cut back, 0 bases at V and 0 bases at J, with 13 bases in the middle. DNA of the CDR3: TGTGCCAGCAGCTTGGCCTTTGTAGGGGGCTCTGGAAACACCATATATTTT. Its translation: CASSLAFVGGSGNTIYF.

V gene TRBV7-3 combines with J gene TRBJ2-1, with a tentative D call TRBD1 (5 bases). This CDR3 spans 12 amino acids. CDR1 is SGHTA and CDR2 is FQGTGA in the germline V gene. Trimming removed 5 bases from V and 6 bases from J, with 8 bases in between. The CDR3 DNA reads as TGTGCCAGCAGCCGTGACAGCAATGAGCAGTTCTTC. This sequence encodes CASSRDSNEQFF.

The chain is built from TRBV7-2 and TRBJ2-5; D possibly corresponds to TRBD1 (5 bases). With 5 bases removed from V and 3 bases from J, the gap between germline ends came to 13 bases. The CDR3 totals 14 residues. Germline V CDR1 and CDR2: SGHTA, FQGNSA. CDR3: CASSDQGTKETQYF. CDR3 DNA: TGTGCCAGCAGCGACCAGGGTACGAAAGAGACCCAGTACTTC.

This clone showed up just a few times. J is TRBJ2-3 and V is TRBV29-1, with 10 nucleotides matching TRBD2. Trimming at V came to 3 bases and at J to 12 bases, leaving 12 bases not matched to a gene. From germline, CDR1 is SQVTM and CDR2 ANQGSEA. The CDR3 consists of 14 residues. The CDR3 loop is CSVDETLAGDFQYF. CDR3 nucleotides: TGCAGCGTTGACGAGACGCTAGCGGGGGACTTTCAGTATTTT.

The rearrangement links TRBV11-2 to TRBJ2-5, with D perhaps TRBD2 (7 bases). The CDR3 has 16 amino acids. V lost 1 base and J lost 4, with 16 bases in between. Looked up from germline, CDR1 is SGHAT and CDR2 is FQNNGV. The DNA for the CDR3 is TGTGCCAGCAGCTTAGTTGGCGGGGGCCTGGGAGAGACCCAGTACTTC. Its translation is CASSLVGGGLGETQYF.

The rearrangement uses TRBV18 and TRBJ1-2, with D maybe TRBD1 (5 bases). In germline, CDR1 is KGHSH, CDR2 LQKENI. Trimming took off 3 bases at V and 3 bases at J, with 17 bases between the two ends. The CDR3 length is 16 residues. In DNA form, the CDR3 reads TGTGCCAGCTCACCCAACGGGGCAATCGTATACTATGGCTACACCTTC. It is translated as CASSPNGAIVYYGYTF.

This clone occurred a few times. The V call is TRBV14, the J call TRBJ2-3; D not certain. Trimming removed 4 bases from V and 4 bases from J, with 24 bases in between. Germline loops: CDR1 SGHDN, CDR2 FVKESK. The CDR3 contains 18 residues. The CDR3 loop reads CASSPSVGVSITSDTQYF. In DNA form, the CDR3 reads TGTGCCAGCAGCCCCTCAGTTGGTGTCTCTATAACGTCAGATACGCAGTATTTT.